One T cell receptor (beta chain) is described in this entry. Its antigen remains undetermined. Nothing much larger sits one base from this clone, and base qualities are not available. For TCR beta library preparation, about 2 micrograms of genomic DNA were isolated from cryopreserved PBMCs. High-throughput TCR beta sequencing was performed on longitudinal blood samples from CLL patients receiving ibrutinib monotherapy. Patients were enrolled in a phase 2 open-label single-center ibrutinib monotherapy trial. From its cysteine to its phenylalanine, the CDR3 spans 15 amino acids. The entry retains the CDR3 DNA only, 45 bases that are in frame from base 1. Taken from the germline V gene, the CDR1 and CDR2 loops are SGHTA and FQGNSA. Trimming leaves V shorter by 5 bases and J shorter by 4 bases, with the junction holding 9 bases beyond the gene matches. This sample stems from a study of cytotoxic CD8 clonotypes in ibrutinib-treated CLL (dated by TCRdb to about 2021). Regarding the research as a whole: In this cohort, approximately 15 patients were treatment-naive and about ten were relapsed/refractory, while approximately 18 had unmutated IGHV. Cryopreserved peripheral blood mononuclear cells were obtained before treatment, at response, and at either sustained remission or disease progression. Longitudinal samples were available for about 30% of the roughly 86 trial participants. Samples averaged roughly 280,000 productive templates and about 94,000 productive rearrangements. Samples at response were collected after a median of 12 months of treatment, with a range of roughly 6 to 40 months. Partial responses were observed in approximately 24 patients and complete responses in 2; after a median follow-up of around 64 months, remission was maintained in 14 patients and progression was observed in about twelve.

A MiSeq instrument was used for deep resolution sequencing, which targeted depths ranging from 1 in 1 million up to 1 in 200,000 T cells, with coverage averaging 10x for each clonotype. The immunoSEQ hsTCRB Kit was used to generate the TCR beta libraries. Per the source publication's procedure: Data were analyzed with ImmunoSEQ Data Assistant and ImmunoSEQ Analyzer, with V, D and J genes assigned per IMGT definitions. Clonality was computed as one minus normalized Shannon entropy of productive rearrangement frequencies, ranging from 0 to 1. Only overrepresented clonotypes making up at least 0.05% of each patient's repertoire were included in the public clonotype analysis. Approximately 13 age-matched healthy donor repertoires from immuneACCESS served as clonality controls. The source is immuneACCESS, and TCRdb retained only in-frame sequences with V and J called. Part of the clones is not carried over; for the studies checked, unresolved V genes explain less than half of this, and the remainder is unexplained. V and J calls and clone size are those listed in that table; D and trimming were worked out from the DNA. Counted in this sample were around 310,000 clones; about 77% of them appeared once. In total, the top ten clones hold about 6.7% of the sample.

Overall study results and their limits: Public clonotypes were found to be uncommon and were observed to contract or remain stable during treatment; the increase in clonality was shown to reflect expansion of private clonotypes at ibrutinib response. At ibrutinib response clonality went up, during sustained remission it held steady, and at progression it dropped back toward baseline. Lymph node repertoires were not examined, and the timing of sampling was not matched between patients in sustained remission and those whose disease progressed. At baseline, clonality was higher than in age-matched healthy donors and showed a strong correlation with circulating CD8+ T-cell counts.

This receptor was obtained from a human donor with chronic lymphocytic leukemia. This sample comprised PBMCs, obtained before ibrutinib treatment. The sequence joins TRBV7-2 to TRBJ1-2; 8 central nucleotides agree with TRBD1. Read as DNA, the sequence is TGTGCCAGCAGCACGGGTACAGGGGGTACCTATGGCTACACCTTC. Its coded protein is CASSTGTGGTYGYTF.